The present entry profiles one T cell receptor beta chain with its context. The CDR3 has 15 residues. Per the germline V gene, CDR1 is MNHEY and CDR2 is SMNVEV (reference sequence). The V and J ends lost 6 bases and 0 bases respectively, with 14 bases between them. The data originate from a study of blood T cell repertoires in COVID-19. Study-wide context: COVID-19 samples from acute and convalescent phases originated in the United States, Italy and Spain. T cells, B-cell-depleted T cells, or PBMCs provided the cDNA or gDNA that served as material.

Original methodology: Using reference gene primer amplification, nucleated cell counts were estimated. Profiled with immunoSEQ multiplex PCR; TCRdb holds only in-frame clones, not every one. V and J calls and clone size are as listed in that table; D and trimming were resolved from the DNA. The sample has approximately 150,000 clones, 85% to 90% seen once; the top ten hold just over 3%. The chain links TRBV27 to TRBJ1-1; D possibly corresponds to TRBD1 (6 bases). The sequence came from an older woman with active COVID-19. Input material: peripheral blood. CDR3: CASRSRGPLNTEAFF. CDR3 sequence (DNA): TGTGCCAGCAGATCGCGGGGGCCATTGAACACTGAAGCTTTCTTT.